These T cell receptor beta chains were read from a single sample in a study of T cell repertoires in cytomegalovirus infection. In TCRdb, the reads were re-called with MiXCR into one record per CDR3 protein. The table includes roughly 280,000 distinct CDR3 sequences, approximately 14% detected once. The sequenced sample was PBMCs. These receptors originate from a human donor in good health (CMV status not recorded). Some clones in this sample may be carry-over from other donors' samples. The conserved cysteine and the conserved F or W are not part of the CDR3 here. Fields, in order: CDR3 protein, V gene, J gene, D gene. A D gene is named only where the DNA matches it firmly.

CDR3: ASSPGSTVGGEQF
V: TRBV7-6
J: TRBJ2-1
D: NA

CDR3: ASSDIVDQETQY
V: TRBV25-1
J: TRBJ2-5
D: NA

CDR3: ASSLGKGYGYT
V: TRBV7-2
J: TRBJ1-2
D: NA

CDR3: ASSTWTKGHGYEQY
V: TRBV7-6
J: TRBJ2-7
D: NA

CDR3: ASPLGQNTEAF
V: TRBV6-4
J: TRBJ1-1
D: NA

CDR3: ASRLGGDQPQH
V: TRBV7-8
J: TRBJ1-5
D: NA

CDR3: SARDLPPGTGRRETQY
V: TRBV20-1
J: TRBJ2-5
D: TRBD1

CDR3: SVNTRDFRTDTQY
V: TRBV29-1
J: TRBJ2-3
D: NA

CDR3: ASSLGTGGVYEQY
V: TRBV7-2
J: TRBJ2-7
D: TRBD1

CDR3: ASSQDGGYSRETQY
V: TRBV14
J: TRBJ2-5
D: NA

CDR3: SAQDLASRVTDTQY
V: TRBV20-1
J: TRBJ2-3
D: NA

CDR3: ASSRALNQPQH
V: TRBV19
J: TRBJ1-5
D: NA

CDR3: ASSQDRIGTDTQY
V: TRBV4-1
J: TRBJ2-3
D: NA

CDR3: ASSPRSEKLF
V: TRBV2
J: TRBJ1-4
D: NA

CDR3: ASSVGQTYEQY
V: TRBV7-9
J: TRBJ2-7
D: TRBD1

CDR3: ASSLREGGNTIY
V: TRBV28
J: TRBJ1-3
D: NA

CDR3: SAPSQGRYGYT
V: TRBV20-1
J: TRBJ1-2
D: NA

CDR3: ASSLEAVGGYNEQF
V: TRBV7-2
J: TRBJ2-1
D: NA

CDR3: ASSPTETTNEKLF
V: TRBV5-5
J: TRBJ1-4
D: NA

CDR3: ASSLYVTATYNEQF
V: TRBV7-3
J: TRBJ2-1
D: NA

CDR3: SVETQTGGTGYT
V: TRBV29-1
J: TRBJ1-2
D: TRBD1

CDR3: ASSQANPGQGAGELF
V: TRBV4-2
J: TRBJ2-2
D: TRBD1

CDR3: ASSHRQGANTEAF
V: TRBV14
J: TRBJ1-1
D: TRBD1

CDR3: ASSPDRDWTEAF
V: TRBV7-2
J: TRBJ1-1
D: TRBD1

CDR3: AIKPSYGYEQY
V: TRBV10-3
J: TRBJ2-7
D: NA

CDR3: ASSPPGLAGEQF
V: TRBV7-3
J: TRBJ2-1
D: TRBD2

CDR3: SARELTGDSGSPLH
V: TRBV20-1
J: TRBJ1-6
D: NA

CDR3: ASPREGLADPNTGELF
V: TRBV7-2
J: TRBJ2-2
D: TRBD2

CDR3: ASSLDGTSYNEQF
V: TRBV11-3
J: TRBJ2-1
D: NA

CDR3: ASSIPHSHEQY
V: TRBV2
J: TRBJ2-7
D: NA

CDR3: SATAVAANTEAF
V: TRBV20-1
J: TRBJ1-1
D: NA

CDR3: ASSELQEDTGELF
V: TRBV2
J: TRBJ2-2
D: NA

CDR3: ASSLARQGIGSPLH
V: TRBV7-9
J: TRBJ1-6
D: TRBD1

CDR3: ASRDSRFSGNTIY
V: TRBV28
J: TRBJ1-3
D: NA

CDR3: ASSSDGTSRREQY
V: TRBV7-9
J: TRBJ2-7
D: TRBD2

CDR3: SARGDLAGY
V: TRBV20-1
J: TRBJ2-5
D: TRBD2

CDR3: SVERGNTEAF
V: TRBV29-1
J: TRBJ1-1
D: NA